Shown below are 26 T cell receptor beta chains from a single sample sequenced in a study of blood T cell repertoires in COVID-19. The method was immunoSEQ multiplex PCR; TCRdb's version includes in-frame clones alone and lacks a portion of them. The table has 300,000 to 400,000 clones, around four fifths seen once; the top ten hold 2.5% to 3%. The specimen sequenced was peripheral blood. Receptors originate from a man aged 30 to 39 with active or convalescent COVID-19.

The gene calls are TRBV11-2 and TRBJ2-2; 8 bases match TRBD1. Germline V gives CDR1 SGHAT, CDR2 FQNNGV. Losses at the gene ends were 5 bases for V and 7 bases for J; bases not matched to a gene: 12. The CDR3 contains 16 residues. The CDR3 region is CASSPRTGKDGGELFF. In DNA form, the CDR3 reads TGTGCCAGCAGCCCCCGGACAGGGAAGGATGGCGGGGAGCTGTTTTTT.

For the CDR3, the DNA is TGTGCCAGCAGCTTAGGGGGGAGGGCACGGTACGAGCAGTACTTC. Amino acid sequence: CASSLGGRARYEQYF. The chain combines TRBV5-4 with TRBJ2-7; maybe TRBD2 (7 bases). Germline lookup yields CDR1 SGHNT and CDR2 YYREEE (reference sequence). CDR3 length: 15 amino acids. V was pared by 2 bases and J by 4 bases, with 16 bases between.

The rearrangement links TRBV7-6 to TRBJ2-2; 7 positions match TRBD2. The CDR3 extends over 18 amino acids. Germline V gene sequence: CDR1 SGHVS, CDR2 FNYEAQ. With V trimmed by 2 bases and J by 5 bases, 14 bases remained unmatched. The CDR3 here is CASSLNEMSSGRTGELFF. Written as DNA, the CDR3 is TGTGCCAGCAGCTTAAACGAGATGTCTAGCGGTCGGACCGGGGAGCTGTTTTTT.

The sample holds one count of this clone. This chain joins TRBV16 and TRBJ2-5; 7 positions agree with TRBD1. There are 16 residues in the CDR3. Germline values: CDR1 KGHSY, CDR2 FQNENV. Losses at the gene ends were 4 bases for V and 1 base for J; bases not matched to a gene: 9. CDR3: CASSRQGRSVQETQYF. In DNA form, the CDR3 reads TGTGCCAGCAGCCGACAGGGACGTAGCGTCCAAGAGACCCAGTACTTC.

CDR3 nucleotides: TGTGCCAGCAGTAAAGGACTAGCCCTATTCTACGAGCAGTACTTC. Translated, it gives CASSKGLALFYEQYF. The V call is TRBV7-9, the J call TRBJ2-7; 8 nucleotides agree with TRBD2. V shed 6 bases and J 3 bases; nucleotides not matched to a gene: 10. CDR1 and CDR2 (germline): SEHNR, FQNEAQ (reference sequence). CDR3 size: 15 residues.

The chain links TRBV2 to TRBJ2-3; 9 positions match TRBD2. The V gene end was trimmed by 4 bases and the J gene end by 8 bases; junction bases not matched to a gene: 7. CDR1 and CDR2 (germline): SNHLY, FYNNEI. CDR3 length: 14 residues. CDR3 coding DNA: TGTGCCAGCAGTGTCGGGCGGGGGGGCTCTACGCAGTATTTT. Translated, it gives CASSVGRGGSTQYF. The full variable domain, its missing parts supplied by reference TRBV2 and TRBJ2-3, is EPEVTQTPSHQVTQMGQEVILRCVPISNHLYFYWYRQILGQKVEFLVSFYNNEISEKSEIFDDQFSVERPDGSNFTLKIRSTKLEDSAMYFCASSVGRGGSTQYFGPGTRLTVL.

The chain combines TRBV5-6 with TRBJ1-6; D remains unclear. Germline V lookup: CDR1 SGHDT, CDR2 YYEEEE. CDR3 length: 16 residues. The V end was cut by 3 bases, the J end by 2 bases, with 12 bases between. The CDR3 DNA is TGTGCCAGCAGCTCACAGTGGGCACCCTATAATTCACCCCTCCACTTT. This sequence encodes CASSSQWAPYNSPLHF.

The J gene is TRBJ2-7, the V gene TRBV5-1, with unresolved D. The CDR3 spans 11 residues. Germline CDR1 SGHRS, CDR2 YFSETQ. The germline V and J ends were trimmed by 2 bases and 10 bases, with 10 bases remaining between them. The CDR3 here is CASSFQAVQYF. The DNA of the CDR3 is TGCGCCAGCAGCTTCCAAGCCGTCCAGTACTTC. The full variable domain, its missing parts supplied by reference TRBV5-1 and TRBJ2-7, is KAGVTQTPRYLIKTRGQQVTLSCSPISGHRSVSWYQQTPGQGLQFLFEYFSETQRNKGNFPGRFSGRQFSNSRSEMNVSTLELGDSALYLCASSFQAVQYFGPGTRLTVT.

The V and J genes are TRBV5-8 and TRBJ2-3; 8 bases map to TRBD1. Germline lookup yields CDR1 SGHTS and CDR2 YDEGEE. The CDR3 length is 17 residues. V lost 4 bases and J lost 2; bases outside the gene matches: 12. CDR3 sequence: CASSSLKTGALTDTQYF. CDR3 DNA sequence: TGTGCCAGCAGCAGCCTTAAGACAGGGGCTCTCACAGATACGCAGTATTTT. Complete variable domain (other parts from reference TRBV5-8 and TRBJ2-3): EAGVTQSPTHLIKTRGQQATLRCSPISGHTSVYWYQQALGLGLQFLLWYDEGEERNRGNFPPRFSGRQFPNYSSELNVNALELEDSALYLCASSSLKTGALTDTQYFGPGTRLTVL.

The J gene is TRBJ1-3, the V gene TRBV15; D uncertain. The CDR3 consists of 16 residues. Trimming cost V 0 bases and J 0 bases, with 9 bases left between them. The germline CDR1 and CDR2 sequences are LNHNV and YYDKDF (reference sequence). The CDR3 protein is CATSRDDILSGNTIYF. CDR3 DNA: TGTGCCACCAGCAGAGATGACATCCTCTCTGGAAACACCATATATTTT.

This clone was detected a few times. The rearrangement links TRBV29-1 to TRBJ2-3; 9 nucleotides align to TRBD1. Per the germline V gene, CDR1 is SQVTM and CDR2 is ANQGSEA. CDR3 length: 15 residues. V trimming: 6 bases; J trimming: 4 bases; junction bases outside the gene matches: 11. The CDR3: CSVARGQGRPDTQYF. The DNA for the CDR3 is TGCAGCGTCGCCCGGGGACAGGGTCGGCCAGATACGCAGTATTTT.

This sequence joins TRBV11-2 and TRBJ1-6; D may be TRBD1 (6 bases). The germline V and J ends were trimmed by 4 bases and 10 bases, with 26 bases remaining between them. The CDR3 is 18 residues long. Germline V gene sequence: CDR1 SGHAT, CDR2 FQNNGV. CDR3 nucleotides: TGTGCCAGCAGCTCCGGTCTAAGGGCTAACAGGGTTAGATCACCCCTCCACTTT. This codes for CASSSGLRANRVRSPLHF.

J is TRBJ1-2 and V is TRBV11-1; the D is unclear. Germline loops: CDR1 SGHAT, CDR2 FQDESV (reference sequence). Trimming stripped 1 base from V and 3 bases from J, with 9 bases between. This CDR3 spans 14 amino acids. DNA of the CDR3: TGTGCCAGCAGCTTAGGAGCGGGCGACTATGGCTACACCTTC. It encodes CASSLGAGDYGYTF.

The V gene is TRBV6-2 or TRBV6-3, the J gene TRBJ2-5; 12 positions agree with TRBD2. V lost 4 bases to trimming and J lost 0 bases; unmatched junction nucleotides: 6. Germline V gene sequence: CDR1 MNHEY, CDR2 SVGEGT. CDR3 length: 17 amino acids. The CDR3 DNA reads as TGTGCCAGCAGTTTCGGACTAGCGGGAACGTACCAAGAGACCCAGTACTTC. It codes for CASSFGLAGTYQETQYF.

The V call is TRBV18, the J call TRBJ1-6; D is possibly TRBD1 (5 bases). The CDR3 consists of 16 residues. Germline V gene data show CDR1 as KGHSH and CDR2 as LQKENI. Deletions cut 4 bases from V and 6 bases from J, with 16 bases between. This chain's CDR3 is CASSLTPGELNSPLHF. Here the CDR3 DNA reads TGTGCCAGCTCACTTACCCCGGGGGAACTTAATTCACCCCTCCACTTT. The full variable domain, with the rest looked up from reference TRBV18 and TRBJ1-6, is NAGVMQNPRHLVRRRGQEARLRCSPMKGHSHVYWYRQLPEEGLKFMVYLQKENIIDESGMPKERFSAEFPKEGPSILRIQQVVRGDSAAYFCASSLTPGELNSPLHFGNGTRLTVT.

The V and J genes are TRBV4-1 and TRBJ1-3; TRBD1 is a possible D gene (5 bases). Per the germline V gene, CDR1 is MGHRA and CDR2 is YSYEKL. This CDR3 spans 15 amino acids. The V end lost 4 bases, the J end lost 1 base, and 11 bases lay between the germline ends. The CDR3 DNA follows: TGCGCCAGCAGCCGCTGGGGGGGTTCTGGAAACACCATATATTTT. Amino acids: CASSRWGGSGNTIYF.

Only one count was recorded for this clone. The chain combines TRBV29-1 with TRBJ2-3, with 8 bases lining up with TRBD2. The CDR3 sequence is 13 residues long. Germline CDR1 and CDR2: SQVTM and ANQGSEA. V shed 1 base, J shed 3 bases, and the junction held 0 bases outside the gene matches. As DNA, the CDR3 is TGCAGCGTTGAAGGCGGGAGGACAGATACGCAGTATTTT. It is translated as CSVEGGRTDTQYF.

This rearrangement joins TRBV10-3 to TRBJ2-3, with 14 nucleotides matching TRBD2. Losses at the gene ends were 6 bases for V and 0 bases for J; bases not matched to a gene: 11. CDR3 size: 19 residues. CDR1 ENHRY and CDR2 SYGVKD come from the germline V gene. The CDR3 coding sequence is TGTGCCATCAGCCCTGGGACTAGCGGGAGAATCCATAGCACAGATACGCAGTATTTT. Protein: CAISPGTSGRIHSTDTQYF.

This clone showed up just once. The gene calls are TRBV19 and TRBJ2-7, with D possibly matching TRBD1 (6 bases). Looked up from germline, CDR1 is LNHDA and CDR2 is SQIVND (reference sequence). Trimming removed 6 bases at V and 4 bases at J, with 19 bases between. CDR3 length: 15 residues. The CDR3 sequence is CASSNRTFGQYEQYF. CDR3 sequence (DNA): TGTGCCAGTAGCAATCGGACATTCGGACAGTACGAGCAGTACTTC.

This chain connects TRBV18 to TRBJ2-5; D is perhaps TRBD2 (7 bases). Germline V gene lookup returns CDR1 KGHSH and CDR2 LQKENI. Trimming cost V 2 bases and J 4 bases, with 11 bases left between them. This CDR3 spans 14 amino acids. The DNA for the CDR3 is TGTGCCAGCTCACCAGGGAGGGGGAGAGAGACCCAGTACTTC. This translates into CASSPGRGRETQYF.

This clone has only one observation. The rearrangement joins TRBV18 to TRBJ1-5; 7 bases line up with TRBD1. V shed 3 bases, J shed 4 bases, and the junction held 3 bases outside the gene matches. This CDR3 comprises 14 residues. The germline CDR1 and CDR2 sequences are KGHSH and LQKENI. The CDR3 sequence is CASSPYRGNQPQHF. The CDR3 DNA reads as TGTGCCAGCTCACCCTACAGGGGTAATCAGCCCCAGCATTTT.

Only a few counts were recorded for this clone. CDR3: CASSLDWESTDTQYF. The CDR3 DNA follows: TGCGCCAGCAGCTTGGATTGGGAGAGCACAGATACGCAGTATTTT. The genes are TRBV5-1 and TRBJ2-3, with D possibly matching TRBD2 (5 bases). CDR1 and CDR2 (germline): SGHRS, YFSETQ. The CDR3 spans 15 residues. V was pared by 0 bases and J by 0 bases, with 8 bases between.

The chain's CDR3 is CAWRSSGGTTDTQYF. Here the CDR3 DNA reads TGTGCCTGGAGGTCTAGCGGGGGAACCACAGATACGCAGTATTTT. V is TRBV30 and J is TRBJ2-3; TRBD2 agrees at 10 bases. This CDR3 spans 15 amino acids. Germline V gives CDR1 GTSNPN, CDR2 SVGIG (reference sequence). Trimming removed 3 bases from V and 2 bases from J; junction bases left unmatched: 5.

This rearrangement joins TRBV5-1 to TRBJ1-1, with D perhaps TRBD1 (6 bases). Germline-derived CDR1 and CDR2 are SGHRS and YFSETQ. V lost 4 bases and J lost 1, with 8 bases in between. The CDR3 is 13 amino acids. CDR3 region: CASSMDRNTEAFF. The CDR3 nucleotides read TGCGCCAGCAGCATGGACAGGAACACTGAAGCTTTCTTT.

This chain joins TRBV10-3 and TRBJ2-1; TRBD1 is a possible D gene (6 bases). The CDR3 runs 16 residues. V shed 3 bases and J shed 0 bases, with 12 bases lying between them. Germline assignment: CDR1 ENHRY and CDR2 SYGVKD. Written as DNA, the CDR3 is TGTGCCATCAGTGACCGCAGCAGGGGCTCCTACAATGAGCAGTTCTTC. Protein sequence: CAISDRSRGSYNEQFF.

V and J are TRBV3-1 (or the pseudogene TRBV3-2) and TRBJ1-6; no firm D call. V lost 2 bases and J 5 bases, leaving 10 bases between the germline ends. Germline CDR1 reads LGHDT; CDR2 reads YNNKEL (reference sequence). The CDR3 is 15 residues long. The chain's CDR3 is CASSQTWPDNSPLHF. For the CDR3, the DNA is TGTGCCAGCAGCCAAACATGGCCTGATAATTCACCCCTCCACTTT.